The clone carrying this T cell receptor (beta chain) was detected once. The entry originates in a study of T cell changes during pregnancy in multiple sclerosis. Assay: immunoSEQ multiplex PCR; the TCRdb copy retains only in-frame clones and omits some. The table shows 100,000 or so clones, with about nine tenths occurring only once. The junction had 13 bases not matched to a gene; V was cut back by 3 bases and J by 5 bases. The CDR3 extends over 17 amino acids. CDR1 is KGHSH and CDR2 is LQKENI in the germline V gene. Sequenced material: peripheral blood, taken in the second trimester of pregnancy. The origin of this receptor is a female donor in good health, enrolled as a control in a pregnancy study. The chain joins TRBV18 to TRBJ2-1, with 7 bases lining up with TRBD2. In DNA, the CDR3 is TGTGCCAGCTCACCTCGTATGGGGACTATCCCCAACAATGAGCAGTTCTTC. Protein product: CASSPRMGTIPNNEQFF.